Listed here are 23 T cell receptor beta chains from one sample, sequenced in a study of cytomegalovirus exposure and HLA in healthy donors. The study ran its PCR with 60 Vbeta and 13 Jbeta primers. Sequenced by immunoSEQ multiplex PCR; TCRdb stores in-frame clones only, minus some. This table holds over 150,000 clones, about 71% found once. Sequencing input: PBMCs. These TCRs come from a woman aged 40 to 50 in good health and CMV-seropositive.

The CDR3 sequence: CARSLEISGRIYEQYF. CDR3 DNA: TGTGCCAGAAGCTTGGAAATTAGCGGGAGGATCTACGAGCAGTACTTC. The chain has TRBV5-3 and TRBJ2-7; 10 nucleotides align to TRBD2. TRBV5-3 is placed among ORFs of uncertain function. V shed 0 bases and J 3 bases; nucleotides not matched to a gene: 6. The CDR3 covers 16 residues.

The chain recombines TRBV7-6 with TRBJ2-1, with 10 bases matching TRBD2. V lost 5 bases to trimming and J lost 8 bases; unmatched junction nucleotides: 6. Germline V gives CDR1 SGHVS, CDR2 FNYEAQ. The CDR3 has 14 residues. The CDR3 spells CASSPGLARDEQFF. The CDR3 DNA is TGTGCCAGCAGCCCGGGACTAGCGAGGGATGAGCAGTTCTTC.

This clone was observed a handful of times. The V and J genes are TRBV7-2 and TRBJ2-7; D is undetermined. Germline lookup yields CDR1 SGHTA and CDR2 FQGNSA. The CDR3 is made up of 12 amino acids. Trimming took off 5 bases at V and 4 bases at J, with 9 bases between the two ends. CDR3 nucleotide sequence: TGTGCCAGCAGCCCGACCGGGTACGAGCAGTACTTC. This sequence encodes CASSPTGYEQYF.

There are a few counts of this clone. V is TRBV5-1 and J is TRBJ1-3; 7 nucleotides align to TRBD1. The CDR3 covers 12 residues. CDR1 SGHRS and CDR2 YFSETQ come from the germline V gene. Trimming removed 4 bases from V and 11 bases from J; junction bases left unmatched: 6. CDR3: CASSDPDRAIYF. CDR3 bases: TGCGCCAGCAGCGACCCCGACAGGGCCATATATTTT.

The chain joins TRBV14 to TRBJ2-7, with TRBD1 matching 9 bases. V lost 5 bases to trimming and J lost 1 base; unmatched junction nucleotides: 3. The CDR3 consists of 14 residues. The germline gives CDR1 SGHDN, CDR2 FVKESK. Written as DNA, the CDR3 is TGTGCCAGCAGCTCGGGACAGGGTTCCTACGAGCAGTACTTC. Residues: CASSSGQGSYEQYF.

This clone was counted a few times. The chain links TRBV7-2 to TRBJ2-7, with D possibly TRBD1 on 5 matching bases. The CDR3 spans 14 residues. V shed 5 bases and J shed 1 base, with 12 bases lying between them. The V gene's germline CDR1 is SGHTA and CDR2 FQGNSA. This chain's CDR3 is CASSPSAGSYEQYF. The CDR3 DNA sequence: TGTGCCAGCAGCCCCTCCGCAGGGTCCTACGAGCAGTACTTC. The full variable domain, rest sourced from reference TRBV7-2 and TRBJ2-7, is GAGVSQSPSNKVTEKGKDVELRCDPISGHTALYWYRQSLGQGLEFLIYFQGNSAPDKSGLPSDRFSAERTGGSVSTLTIQRTQQEDSAVYLCASSPSAGSYEQYFGPGTRLTVT.

The CDR3 reads CASSFLQGAYGYTF. The CDR3 DNA sequence: TGTGCCAGCAGTTTTTTGCAGGGGGCCTATGGCTACACCTTC. This rearrangement joins TRBV27 to TRBJ1-2; 8 nucleotides agree with TRBD1. The V gene end was trimmed by 3 bases and the J gene end by 4 bases; junction bases not matched to a gene: 4. The CDR3 loop spans 14 amino acids. The germline CDR1 and CDR2 sequences are MNHEY and SMNVEV (reference sequence).

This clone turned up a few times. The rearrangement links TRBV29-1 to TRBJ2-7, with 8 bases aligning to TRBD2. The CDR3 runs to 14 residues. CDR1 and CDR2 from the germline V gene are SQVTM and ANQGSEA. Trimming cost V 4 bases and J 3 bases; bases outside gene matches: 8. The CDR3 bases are TGCAGCGTTGGCTTAGCGGGACTACACTACGAGCAGTACTTC. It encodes CSVGLAGLHYEQYF.

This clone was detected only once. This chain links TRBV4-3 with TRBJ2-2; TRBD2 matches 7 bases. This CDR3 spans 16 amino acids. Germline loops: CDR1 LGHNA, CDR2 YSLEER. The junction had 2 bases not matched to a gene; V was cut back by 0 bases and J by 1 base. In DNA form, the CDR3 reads TGCGCCAGCAGCCAAGATTCGGGAGGGAACACCGGGGAGCTGTTTTTT. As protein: CASSQDSGGNTGELFF.

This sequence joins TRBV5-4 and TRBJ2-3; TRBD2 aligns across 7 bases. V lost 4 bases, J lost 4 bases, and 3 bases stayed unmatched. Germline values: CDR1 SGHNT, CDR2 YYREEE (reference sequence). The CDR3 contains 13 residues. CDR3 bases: TGTGCCAGCAGCCCAGCGGGATCAGATACGCAGTATTTT. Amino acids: CASSPAGSDTQYF. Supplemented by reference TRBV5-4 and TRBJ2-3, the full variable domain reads ETGVTQSPTHLIKTRGQQVTLRCSSQSGHNTVSWYQQALGQGPQFIFQYYREEENGRGNFPPRFSGLQFPNYSSELNVNALELDDSALYLCASSPAGSDTQYFGPGTRLTVL.

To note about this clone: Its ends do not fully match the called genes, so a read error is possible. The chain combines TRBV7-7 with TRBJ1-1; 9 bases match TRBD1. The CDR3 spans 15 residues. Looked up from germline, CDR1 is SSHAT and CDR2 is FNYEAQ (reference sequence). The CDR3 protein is CASSSPTGGLTEAFF. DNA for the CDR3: TGTGCTAGCAGCTCACCAACAGGGGGCCTCACTGAAGCTTTCTTT.

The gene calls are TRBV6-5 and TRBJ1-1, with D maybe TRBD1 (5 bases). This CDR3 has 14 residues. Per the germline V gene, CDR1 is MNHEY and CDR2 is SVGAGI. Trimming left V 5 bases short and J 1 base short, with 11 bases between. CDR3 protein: CASSPPGGNTEAFF. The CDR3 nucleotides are TGTGCCAGCAGTCCTCCGGGGGGGAACACTGAAGCTTTCTTT.

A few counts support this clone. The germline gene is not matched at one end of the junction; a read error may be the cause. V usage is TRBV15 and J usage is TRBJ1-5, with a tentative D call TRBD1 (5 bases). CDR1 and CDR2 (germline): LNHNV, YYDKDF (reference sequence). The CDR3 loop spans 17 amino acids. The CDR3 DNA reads TGTGCCACCAGCAGAGATCCTGGGGGGTTAGGCAATCAGCCCCAGAATTTT. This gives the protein CATSRDPGGLGNQPQNF.

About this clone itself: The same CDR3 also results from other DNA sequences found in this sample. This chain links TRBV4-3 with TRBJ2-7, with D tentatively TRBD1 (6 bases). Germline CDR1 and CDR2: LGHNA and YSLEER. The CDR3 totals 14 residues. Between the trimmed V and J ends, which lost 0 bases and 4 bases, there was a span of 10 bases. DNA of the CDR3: TGCGCCAGCAGCCAAGATCGGCAGGGGTACGAGCAGTACTTC. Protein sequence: CASSQDRQGYEQYF.

The CDR3 protein is CASSPGEGNTIYF. The CDR3 nucleotides are TGTGCCAGCTCACCAGGGGAGGGAAACACCATATATTTT. V usage is TRBV18 and J usage is TRBJ1-3, with D unclear. This CDR3 region has 13 residues. The V gene's germline CDR1 is KGHSH and CDR2 LQKENI. V lost 2 bases to trimming and J lost 4 bases, with 6 bases between them.

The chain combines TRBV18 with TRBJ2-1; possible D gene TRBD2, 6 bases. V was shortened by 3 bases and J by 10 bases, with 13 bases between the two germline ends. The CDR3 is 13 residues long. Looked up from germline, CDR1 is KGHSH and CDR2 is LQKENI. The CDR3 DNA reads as TGTGCCAGCTCACCGCCGGGCGGAGGGGAGCAGTTCTTC. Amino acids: CASSPPGGGEQFF.

The CDR3 loop is CASRRDRGTTEAFF. CDR3 in DNA: TGTGCCAGCAGGCGGGACAGGGGAACCACTGAAGCTTTCTTT. V and J are TRBV27 and TRBJ1-1, with TRBD1 matching 10 bases. Germline loops: CDR1 MNHEY, CDR2 SMNVEV (reference sequence). There are 14 residues in the CDR3. Trimming removed 6 bases from V and 4 bases from J; junction bases left unmatched: 5.

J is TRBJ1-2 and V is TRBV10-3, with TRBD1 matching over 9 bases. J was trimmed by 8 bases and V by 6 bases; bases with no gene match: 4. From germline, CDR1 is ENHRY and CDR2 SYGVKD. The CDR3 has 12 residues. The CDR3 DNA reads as TGTGCCATCAGAGGGGACAGGGAAGGCTACACCTTC. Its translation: CAIRGDREGYTF.

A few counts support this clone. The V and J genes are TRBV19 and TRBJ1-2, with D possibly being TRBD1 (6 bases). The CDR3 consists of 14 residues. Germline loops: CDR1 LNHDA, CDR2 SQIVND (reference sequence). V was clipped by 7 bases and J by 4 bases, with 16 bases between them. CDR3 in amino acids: CASIPQGRAYGYTF. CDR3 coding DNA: TGTGCCAGTATCCCCCAGGGGAGGGCCTATGGCTACACCTTC. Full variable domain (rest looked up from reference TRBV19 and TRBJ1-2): DGGITQSPKYLFRKEGQNVTLSCEQNLNHDAMYWYRQDPGQGLRLIYYSQIVNDFQKGDIAEGYSVSREKKESFPLTVTSAQKNPTAFYLCASIPQGRAYGYTFGSGTRLTVV.

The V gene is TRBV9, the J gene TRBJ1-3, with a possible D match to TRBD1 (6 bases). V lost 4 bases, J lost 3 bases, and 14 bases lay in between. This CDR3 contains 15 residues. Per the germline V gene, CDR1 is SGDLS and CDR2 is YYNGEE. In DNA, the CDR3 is TGTGCCAGCAGCCCTCTGGGGGCGTATGGAAACACCATATATTTT. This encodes CASSPLGAYGNTIYF.

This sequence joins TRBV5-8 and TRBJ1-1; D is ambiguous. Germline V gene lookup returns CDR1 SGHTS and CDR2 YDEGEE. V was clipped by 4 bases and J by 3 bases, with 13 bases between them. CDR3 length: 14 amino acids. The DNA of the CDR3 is TGTGCCAGCAGCCCGGGTTGGGGAGACACTGAAGCTTTCTTT. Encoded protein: CASSPGWGDTEAFF. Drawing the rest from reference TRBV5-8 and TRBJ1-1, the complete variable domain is EAGVTQSPTHLIKTRGQQATLRCSPISGHTSVYWYQQALGLGLQFLLWYDEGEERNRGNFPPRFSGRQFPNYSSELNVNALELEDSALYLCASSPGWGDTEAFFGQGTRLTVV.

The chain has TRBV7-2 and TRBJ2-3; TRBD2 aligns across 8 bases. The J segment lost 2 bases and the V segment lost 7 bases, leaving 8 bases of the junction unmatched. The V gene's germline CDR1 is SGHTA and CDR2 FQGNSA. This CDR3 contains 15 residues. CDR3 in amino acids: CASTTSGGFTDTQYF. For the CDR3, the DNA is TGTGCCAGCACCACTAGCGGTGGCTTCACAGATACGCAGTATTTT. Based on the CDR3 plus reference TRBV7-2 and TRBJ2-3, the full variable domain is GAGVSQSPSNKVTEKGKDVELRCDPISGHTALYWYRQSLGQGLEFLIYFQGNSAPDKSGLPSDRFSAERTGGSVSTLTIQRTQQEDSAVYLCASTTSGGFTDTQYFGPGTRLTVL.

The CDR3 here is CASSEQWEGITEAFF. The CDR3 DNA is TGTGCCAGCAGTGAACAGTGGGAGGGGATCACTGAAGCTTTCTTT. The chain combines TRBV6-1 with TRBJ1-1; tentative D call: TRBD1 (5 bases). Trimming took 2 bases from V and 4 from J, leaving 14 bases between them. Germline CDR1 reads MNHNS; CDR2 reads SASEGT. The length of the CDR3 is 15 residues.